This TCR beta chain comes out of a study of T cells after yellow fever vaccination. This clonotype was counted many times. Its cognate antigen is unknown. In TCRdb, the 5' RACE reads were re-called with MiXCR into one record per CDR3 protein. Among about 300,000 distinct CDR3 sequences listed, around 7% were seen once. Study observations and caveats: Only a small proportion of the clonotypes turned up in both the CD4 and the CD8 compartments, likely arising from convergent recombination. Post-booster reappearance was seen for most primary-vaccination clones (roughly 97% CD4, 75% to 90% CD8).

This sample comprised PBMCs, obtained about 49 days after the first yellow fever vaccination. This TCR came from a man between 18 and 35 years old who received the YFV17D yellow fever vaccine.

CDR3 DNA sequence: TGTGCCAGCAGCCACCTCCAAGTGAGCGGGGGAAGGTCCTACGAGCAGTACGTC. Encoded protein: CASSHLQVSGGRSYEQYV. The chain links TRBV5-6 to TRBJ2-7, with 8 bases that match TRBD2. Germline V gene sequence: CDR1 SGHDT, CDR2 YYEEEE. This CDR3 is 18 amino acids long. V shed 4 bases and J 1 base; nucleotides not matched to a gene: 16.